The 21 T cell receptor beta chains reported below all come from one sample, sequenced in a study of TIL therapy for anti-PD-1-resistant metastatic lung cancer. This was the immunoSEQ v3 assay. Sequencing was performed with immunoSEQ multiplex PCR; in TCRdb, only in-frame clones are kept and a portion is missing. The sample comprises some 90,000 clones, 65% of which are singletons, and 9.5% to 12% rests with the top ten. As for time point: pre-treatment sample, taken before nivolumab and TIL therapy. Tumor tissue came from excised metastases, mostly pleural nodules or supraclavicular lymph nodes. The sequenced sample was tumor tissue, obtained at baseline. The receptors stem from a person between 25 and 80 years old with non-small cell lung cancer.

V usage is TRBV27 and J usage is TRBJ2-3, with D perhaps TRBD1 (5 bases). Germline CDR1 is MNHEY and CDR2 is SMNVEV (reference sequence). Trimming left V 3 bases short and J 4 bases short, with 8 bases between. The CDR3 runs to 13 residues. CDR3 sequence (DNA): TGTGCCAGCAGTTTCCTAGGGGCAGATACGCAGTATTTT. The encoded protein is CASSFLGADTQYF.

The rearrangement links TRBV4-2 to TRBJ1-1, with 7 nucleotides matching TRBD1. The germline V gene encodes CDR1 LGHNA and CDR2 YNFKEQ. The V gene end was trimmed by 1 base and the J gene end by 4 bases; junction bases not matched to a gene: 3. This CDR3 contains 14 residues. CDR3 region: CASSQASGGTEAFF. CDR3 DNA sequence: TGTGCCAGCAGCCAAGCTTCAGGGGGCACTGAAGCTTTCTTT.

The V call is TRBV11-2, the J call TRBJ2-7; TRBD2 matches 9 bases. CDR1 is SGHAT, CDR2 FQNNGV, per germline. The CDR3 contains 15 residues. V lost 4 bases, J lost 0 bases, and 4 bases stayed unmatched. As DNA, the CDR3 is TGTGCCAGCAGCTCAAGCGGGAGGTCCTCCTACGAGCAGTACTTC. Its translation: CASSSSGRSSYEQYF.

This sequence joins TRBV5-1 and TRBJ2-7; TRBD1 matches 7 bases. There are 14 residues in the CDR3. V trimming: 4 bases; J trimming: 2 bases; junction bases outside the gene matches: 6. CDR1 and CDR2 from the germline V gene are SGHRS and YFSETQ. CDR3 region: CASSPGQSTYEQYF. For the CDR3, the DNA is TGCGCCAGCAGCCCGGGACAGTCAACCTACGAGCAGTACTTC.

V is TRBV28 and J is TRBJ2-7; D gene uncertain. V shed 2 bases and J shed 12 bases, with 11 bases lying between them. The CDR3 is 11 amino acids. The germline CDR1 and CDR2 sequences are MDHEN and SYDVKM. CDR3 loop: CASSLGTTLYF. In DNA, the CDR3 is TGTGCCAGCAGTTTAGGAACTACCCTGTACTTC. The full variable domain, rest sourced from reference TRBV28 and TRBJ2-7, is DVKVTQSSRYLVKRTGEKVFLECVQDMDHENMFWYRQDPGLGLRLIYFSYDVKMKEKGDIPEGYSVSREKKERFSLILESASTNQTSMYLCASSLGTTLYFGPGTRLTVT.

This rearrangement joins TRBV18 to TRBJ1-2; the D is unclear. The V gene lost 6 bases and the J gene lost 7 bases, with 18 bases spanning the gap. The CDR3 runs to 14 residues. Per germline, CDR1 KGHSH and CDR2 LQKENI. The CDR3 protein is CASSPTVFYSGYTF. DNA of the CDR3: TGTGCCAGCTCCCCGACTGTTTTCTACAGTGGCTACACCTTC.

This clone was seen a handful of times. The genes are TRBV5-1 and TRBJ2-2; D is ambiguous. Germline-derived CDR1 and CDR2 are SGHRS and YFSETQ. The CDR3 runs to 15 residues. The ends were cut back, 4 bases at V and 1 base at J, with 11 bases in the middle. Here the CDR3 DNA reads TGCGCCAGCAGCCAGGTTACCCTGAACACCGGGGAGCTGTTTTTT. Its protein is CASSQVTLNTGELFF.

This chain joins TRBV5-6 and TRBJ1-5, with 8 bases identical to TRBD1. Trimming removed 4 bases from V and 4 bases from J; junction bases left unmatched: 7. Germline V gives CDR1 SGHDT, CDR2 YYEEEE. This CDR3 spans 15 amino acids. CDR3 DNA sequence: TGTGCCAGCAGCCGAGGGGACAGGCTTAATCAGCCCCAGCATTTT. Translating it yields CASSRGDRLNQPQHF.

For the CDR3, the DNA is TGTGCCAGCAGTTACTCGATGCTGCAGGGAAGCAATCAGCCCCAGCATTTT. This gives the protein CASSYSMLQGSNQPQHF. V usage is TRBV6-2 or TRBV6-3 and J usage is TRBJ1-5; possibly TRBD1 for D (5 bases). In germline, CDR1 is MNHEY, CDR2 SVGEGT. The V gene lost 0 bases and the J gene lost 1 base, with 13 bases spanning the gap. The CDR3 loop spans 17 amino acids.

This clone was observed a few times. This chain uses TRBV5-6 with TRBJ1-6; 9 positions match TRBD1. The CDR3 has 16 residues. With V trimmed by 5 bases and J by 0 bases, 3 bases remained unmatched. From germline, CDR1 is SGHDT and CDR2 YYEEEE. CDR3 sequence reads: CASSKQGASYNSPLHF. The CDR3 nucleotides are TGTGCCAGCAGTAAACAGGGGGCCTCCTATAATTCACCCCTCCACTTT.

The chain combines TRBV5-4 with TRBJ2-3, with D possibly TRBD2 on 5 matching bases. This CDR3 contains 14 residues. The V end was cut by 4 bases, the J end by 4 bases, with 13 bases between. Germline loops: CDR1 SGHNT, CDR2 YYREEE (reference sequence). CDR3 bases: TGTGCCAGCAGCCTTCAGACTACTCCAGATACGCAGTATTTT. Residues: CASSLQTTPDTQYF.

This sequence joins TRBV28 and TRBJ1-6, with D unresolved. Germline V gives CDR1 MDHEN, CDR2 SYDVKM. Trimming removed 4 bases from V and 2 bases from J, with 12 bases in between. This CDR3 contains 16 residues. Here the CDR3 reads CASSSGGGTYNSPLHF. CDR3 bases: TGTGCCAGCAGTTCAGGCGGAGGGACCTATAATTCACCCCTCCACTTT.

This clone was detected a few times. This chain connects TRBV5-5 to TRBJ2-1; TRBD1 matches at 10 bases. The CDR3 covers 15 residues. V lost 2 bases to trimming and J lost 7 bases; unmatched junction nucleotides: 6. The germline gives CDR1 SGHKS, CDR2 YYEKEE (reference sequence). CDR3 protein: CASSFGQGVLNEQFF. The CDR3 DNA reads as TGTGCCAGCAGCTTTGGACAGGGGGTTCTGAATGAGCAGTTCTTC. The full variable domain, in which reference TRBV5-5 and TRBJ2-1 provide the parts outside the CDR3, is DAGVTQSPTHLIKTRGQQVTLRCSPISGHKSVSWYQQVLGQGPQFIFQYYEKEERGRGNFPDRFSARQFPNYSSELNVNALLLGDSALYLCASSFGQGVLNEQFFGPGTRLTVL.

This clone was detected only once. The CDR3 sequence is CASGEQRRSRGYTF. CDR3 in DNA: TGTGCCAGCGGGGAACAGAGGAGAAGCCGTGGCTACACCTTC. The chain couples TRBV2 to TRBJ1-2; D unclear. V shed 8 bases and J shed 7 bases, with 20 bases lying between them. The CDR3 extends over 14 amino acids. Germline-derived CDR1 and CDR2 are SNHLY and FYNNEI.

The chain combines TRBV9 with TRBJ1-4; 9 nucleotides line up with TRBD1. V lost 3 bases and J lost 11; bases outside the gene matches: 5. The CDR3 length is 13 residues. Germline V gives CDR1 SGDLS, CDR2 YYNGEE. The DNA of the CDR3 is TGTGCCAGCAGCGCCGCCGGGACAGGGAAACTGTTTTTT. Protein sequence: CASSAAGTGKLFF.

This clone was recorded once. J is TRBJ1-4 and V is TRBV5-5, with D possibly matching TRBD1 (5 bases). V was trimmed by 0 bases and J by 7 bases, leaving 10 bases between them. CDR3 length equals 14 residues. The V gene's germline CDR1 is SGHKS and CDR2 YYEKEE (reference sequence). The CDR3 here is CASSLGQGPEKLFF. The CDR3 DNA reads as TGTGCCAGCAGCTTGGGGCAGGGCCCTGAAAAACTGTTTTTT.

The genes are TRBV20-1 and TRBJ1-1; D call uncertain. The CDR3 loop spans 11 amino acids. V gave up 5 bases and J gave up 0 bases, with 4 bases separating them. Germline V gives CDR1 DFQATT, CDR2 SNEGSKA (reference sequence). The DNA of the CDR3 is TGCAGTGCTGAAATGAACACTGAAGCTTTCTTT. Protein: CSAEMNTEAFF.

The genes are TRBV9 and TRBJ2-5; 8 nucleotides match TRBD2. The trim removed 1 base at V and 0 bases at J, leaving 2 bases unmatched. The germline gives CDR1 SGDLS, CDR2 YYNGEE. This CDR3 has 15 residues. The CDR3 spells CASSVYSGDQETQYF. The CDR3 DNA reads as TGTGCCAGCAGCGTATATAGCGGGGACCAAGAGACCCAGTACTTC.

The rearrangement uses TRBV3-1 (or the pseudogene TRBV3-2) and TRBJ1-2, with a weak D call TRBD1 (6 bases). This CDR3 spans 16 amino acids. V shed 5 bases and J shed 1 base, with 17 bases lying between them. Germline CDR1 and CDR2: LGHDT and YNNKEL (reference sequence). In DNA, the CDR3 is TGTGCCAGCAGCTGGAGACAGGCCGGTAGTAACTATGGCTACACCTTC. Its protein is CASSWRQAGSNYGYTF.

This chain links TRBV11-1 with TRBJ1-2; D remains ambiguous. V was pared by 4 bases and J by 4 bases, with 10 bases between. There are 13 residues in the CDR3. Germline V lookup: CDR1 SGHAT, CDR2 FQDESV (reference sequence). The CDR3 spells CASSWRTGYGYTF. The CDR3 DNA is TGTGCCAGCAGCTGGCGGACGGGCTATGGCTACACCTTC.

The chain couples TRBV28 to TRBJ1-2; 12 bases line up with TRBD1. The CDR3 runs 15 residues. With V trimmed by 5 bases and J by 6 bases, 7 bases remained unmatched. Germline V CDR1 and CDR2: MDHEN, SYDVKM. CDR3: CASSPTGTGGDGYTF. As DNA, the CDR3 is TGTGCCAGCAGTCCAACCGGGACAGGGGGCGATGGCTACACCTTC.